One T cell receptor (beta chain) is described in this entry. The antigen is unknown. The data are from a study of cytomegalovirus exposure and HLA in healthy donors. Study-wide results and caveats: Most TCR sequences were rare, but some public TCRs occurred in many donors. Indistinguishability led to the exclusion of some V segments, TRBV6-2 and TRBV6-3 included.

The ends lost 4 bases at V and 6 bases at J; junction bases unmatched: 9. The CDR3 extends over 16 amino acids. Germline CDR1 and CDR2: SNHLY and FYNNEI. Primers for the PCR totalled 60 Vbeta and 13 Jbeta. Profiled with immunoSEQ multiplex PCR; TCRdb holds only in-frame clones, not every one. Among 150,000 or so clones listed, approximately 80% were seen once. This chain connects TRBV2 to TRBJ1-6; 7 nucleotides line up with TRBD1. The sample was PBMCs. The receptor was derived from a woman aged 40 to 50 in good health and CMV-seropositive. The CDR3 is CASSAGGTAINSPLHF. CDR3 DNA sequence: TGTGCCAGCAGTGCGGGAGGGACAGCAATTAATTCACCCCTCCACTTT.